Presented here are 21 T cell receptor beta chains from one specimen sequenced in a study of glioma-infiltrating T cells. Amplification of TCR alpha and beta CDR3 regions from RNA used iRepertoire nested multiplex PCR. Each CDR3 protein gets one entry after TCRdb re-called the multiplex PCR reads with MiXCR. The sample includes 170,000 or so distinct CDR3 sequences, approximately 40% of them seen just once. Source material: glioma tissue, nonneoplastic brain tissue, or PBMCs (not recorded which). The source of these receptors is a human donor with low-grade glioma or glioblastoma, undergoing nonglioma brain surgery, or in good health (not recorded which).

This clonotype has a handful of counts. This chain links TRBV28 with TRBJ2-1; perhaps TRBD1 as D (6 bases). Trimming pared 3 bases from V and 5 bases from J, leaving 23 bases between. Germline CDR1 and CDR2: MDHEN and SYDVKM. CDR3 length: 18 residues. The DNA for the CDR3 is TGTGCCAGCAGTTTGGCCTACAGGGCCCAGGTGGAGAACAATGAGCAGTTCTTC. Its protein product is CASSLAYRAQVENNEQFF.

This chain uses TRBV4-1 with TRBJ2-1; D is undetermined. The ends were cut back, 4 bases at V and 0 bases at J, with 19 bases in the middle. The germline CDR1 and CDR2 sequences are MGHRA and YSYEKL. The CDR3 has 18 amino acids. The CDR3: CASSLSTLTLRSYNEQFF. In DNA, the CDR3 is TGCGCCAGCAGCCTTTCGACGCTCACGTTACGCTCCTACAATGAGCAGTTCTTC.

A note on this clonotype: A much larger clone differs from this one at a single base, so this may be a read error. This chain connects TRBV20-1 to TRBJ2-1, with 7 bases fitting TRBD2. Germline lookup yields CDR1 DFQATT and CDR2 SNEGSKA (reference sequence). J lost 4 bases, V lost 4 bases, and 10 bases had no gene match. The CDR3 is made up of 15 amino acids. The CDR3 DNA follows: TGCAGTGCTACCCCTCTAGCGGTGGTATACAATGAGCAGTTCTTC. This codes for CSATPLAVVYNEQFF.

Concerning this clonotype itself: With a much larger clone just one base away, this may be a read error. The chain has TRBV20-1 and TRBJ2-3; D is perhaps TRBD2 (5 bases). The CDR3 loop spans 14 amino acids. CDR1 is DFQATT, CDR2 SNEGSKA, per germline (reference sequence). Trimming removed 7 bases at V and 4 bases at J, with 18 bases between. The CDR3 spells CSVYRGSRSDTQYF. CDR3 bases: TGCAGTGTATATAGAGGGAGTAGGTCAGATACGCAGTATTTT.

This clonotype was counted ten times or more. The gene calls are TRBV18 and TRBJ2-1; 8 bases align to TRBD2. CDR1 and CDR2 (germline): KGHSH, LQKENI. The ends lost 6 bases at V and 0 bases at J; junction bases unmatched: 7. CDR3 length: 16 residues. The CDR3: CASSPPGTSSYNEQFF. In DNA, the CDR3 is TGTGCCAGCTCCCCCCCCGGGACTAGCTCCTACAATGAGCAGTTCTTC.

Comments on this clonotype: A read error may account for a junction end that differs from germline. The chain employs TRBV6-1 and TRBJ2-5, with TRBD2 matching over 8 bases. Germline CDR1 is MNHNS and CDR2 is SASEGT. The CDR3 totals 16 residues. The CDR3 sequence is CASKPGTRFWPETEYF. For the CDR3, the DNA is TGTGCCAGCAAACCCGGGACTAGATTTTGGCCGGAGACCGAGTACTTC.

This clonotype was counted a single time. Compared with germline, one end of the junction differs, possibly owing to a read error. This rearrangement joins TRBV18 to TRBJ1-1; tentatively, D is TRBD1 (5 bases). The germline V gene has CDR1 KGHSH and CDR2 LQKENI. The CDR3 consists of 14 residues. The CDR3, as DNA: TGTCCCAGCTCATCAGGGTTCCTCGGCACTGAAGCTTTCTTT. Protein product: CPSSSGFLGTEAFF.

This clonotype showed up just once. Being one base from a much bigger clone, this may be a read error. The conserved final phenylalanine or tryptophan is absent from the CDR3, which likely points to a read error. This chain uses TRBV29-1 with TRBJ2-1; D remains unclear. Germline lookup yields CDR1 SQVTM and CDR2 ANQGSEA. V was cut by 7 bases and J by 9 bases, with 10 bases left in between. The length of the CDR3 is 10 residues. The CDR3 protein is CSARIGEQFL. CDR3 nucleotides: TGCAGCGCACGTATCGGTGAGCAGTTCCTC.

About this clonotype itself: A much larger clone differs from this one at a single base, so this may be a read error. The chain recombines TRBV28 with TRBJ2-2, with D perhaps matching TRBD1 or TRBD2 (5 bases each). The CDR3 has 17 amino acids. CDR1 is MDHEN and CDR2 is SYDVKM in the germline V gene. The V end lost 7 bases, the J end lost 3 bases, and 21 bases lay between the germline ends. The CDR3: CASNSLGRGPDTGELFF. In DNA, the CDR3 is TGTGCCAGCAACAGTTTGGGTCGGGGCCCTGACACCGGGGAGCTGTTTTTT.

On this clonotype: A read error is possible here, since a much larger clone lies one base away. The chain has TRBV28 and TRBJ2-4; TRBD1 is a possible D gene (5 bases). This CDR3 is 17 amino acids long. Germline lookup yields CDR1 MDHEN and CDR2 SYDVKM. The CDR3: CASTEKGPGISSYEQHF. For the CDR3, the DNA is TGTGCCAGCACCGAAAAGGGTCCAGGGATCTCCTCCTACGAGCAGCACTTC.

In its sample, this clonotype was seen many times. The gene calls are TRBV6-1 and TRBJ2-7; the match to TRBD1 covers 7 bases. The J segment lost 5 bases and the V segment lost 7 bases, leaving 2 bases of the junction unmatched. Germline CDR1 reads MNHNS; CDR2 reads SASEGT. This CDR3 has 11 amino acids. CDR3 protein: CASKGAHEQYF. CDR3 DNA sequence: TGTGCCAGCAAGGGGGCCCACGAGCAGTACTTC.

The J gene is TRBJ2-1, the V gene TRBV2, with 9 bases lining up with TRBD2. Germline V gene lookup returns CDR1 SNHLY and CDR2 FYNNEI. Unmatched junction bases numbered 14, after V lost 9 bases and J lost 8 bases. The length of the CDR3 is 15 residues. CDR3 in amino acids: CARSPASGAGDEQFF. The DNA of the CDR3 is TGTGCCAGGAGCCCAGCTAGCGGGGCGGGCGATGAGCAGTTCTTC.

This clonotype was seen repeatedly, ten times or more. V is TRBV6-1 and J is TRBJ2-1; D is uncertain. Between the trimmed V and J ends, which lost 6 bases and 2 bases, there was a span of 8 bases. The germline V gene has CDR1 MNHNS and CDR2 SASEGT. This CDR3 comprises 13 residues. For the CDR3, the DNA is TGTGCCAGCAGCCTTTCGCCCTACAATGAGCAGTTCTTC. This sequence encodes CASSLSPYNEQFF.

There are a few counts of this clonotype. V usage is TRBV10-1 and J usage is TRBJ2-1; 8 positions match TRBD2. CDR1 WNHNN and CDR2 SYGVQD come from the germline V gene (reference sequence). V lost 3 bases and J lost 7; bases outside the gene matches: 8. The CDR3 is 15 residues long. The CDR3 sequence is CASSDVAGGWNEQFF. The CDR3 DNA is TGCGCCAGCAGTGATGTCGCGGGAGGATGGAATGAGCAGTTCTTC.

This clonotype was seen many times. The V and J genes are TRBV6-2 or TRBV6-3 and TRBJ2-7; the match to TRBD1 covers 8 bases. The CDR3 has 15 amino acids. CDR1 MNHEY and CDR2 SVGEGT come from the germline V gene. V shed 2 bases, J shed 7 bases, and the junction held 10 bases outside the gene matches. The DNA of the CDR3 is TGTGCCAGCAGTTACGCGGTTGTCTGGACAGGGGAGCAGTACTTC. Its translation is CASSYAVVWTGEQYF.

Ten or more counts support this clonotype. The CDR3 here is CASSPQGATNEKLFF. Here the CDR3 DNA reads TGTGCCAGCAGTCCACAGGGAGCAACTAATGAAAAACTGTTTTTT. This chain joins TRBV28 and TRBJ1-4, with D perhaps matching TRBD1 (6 bases). This CDR3 comprises 15 residues. V lost 5 bases and J lost 0, with 10 bases in between. Germline CDR1 reads MDHEN; CDR2 reads SYDVKM.

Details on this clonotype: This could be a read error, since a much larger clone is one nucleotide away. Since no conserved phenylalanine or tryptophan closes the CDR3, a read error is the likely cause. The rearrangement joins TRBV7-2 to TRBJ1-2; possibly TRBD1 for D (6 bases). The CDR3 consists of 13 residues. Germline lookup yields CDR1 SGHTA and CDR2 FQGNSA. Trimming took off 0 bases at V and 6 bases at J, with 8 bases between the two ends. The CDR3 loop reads CASSLAGDNGYTL. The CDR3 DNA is TGTGCCAGCAGCTTAGCAGGGGACAATGGCTACACCCTC.

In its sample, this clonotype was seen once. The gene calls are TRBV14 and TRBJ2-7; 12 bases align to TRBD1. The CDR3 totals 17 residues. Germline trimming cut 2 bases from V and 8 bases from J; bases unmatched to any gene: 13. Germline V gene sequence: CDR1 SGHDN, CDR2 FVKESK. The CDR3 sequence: CASSQTEPGTGGFKQYF. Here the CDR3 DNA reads TGTGCCAGCAGCCAAACCGAACCCGGGACAGGGGGCTTCAAGCAGTACTTC.

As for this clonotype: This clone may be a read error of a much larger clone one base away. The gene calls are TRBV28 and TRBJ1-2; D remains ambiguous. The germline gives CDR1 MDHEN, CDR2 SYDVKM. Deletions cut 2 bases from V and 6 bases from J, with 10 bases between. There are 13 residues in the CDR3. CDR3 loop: CASSLTAVHGYTF. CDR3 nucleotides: TGTGCCAGCAGTTTAACGGCAGTCCATGGCTACACCTTC.

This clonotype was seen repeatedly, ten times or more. The CDR3 loop reads CASSYNSPLHF. The CDR3 DNA follows: TGTGCCAGCAGTTATAATTCACCCCTCCACTTT. V gene TRBV2 combines with J gene TRBJ1-6; no clear D gene. The length of the CDR3 is 11 residues. V lost 5 bases, J lost 4 bases, and 0 bases lay in between. Germline CDR1 and CDR2: SNHLY and FYNNEI.

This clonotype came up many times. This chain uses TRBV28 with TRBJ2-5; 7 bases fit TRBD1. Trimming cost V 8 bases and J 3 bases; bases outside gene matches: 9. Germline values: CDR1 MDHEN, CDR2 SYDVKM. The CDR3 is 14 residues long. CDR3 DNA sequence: TGTGCCAGCGGAGAACAGGGGATCAAAGAGACCCAGTACTTC. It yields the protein CASGEQGIKETQYF.